The sequence of this T cell receptor (beta chain) was determined in a study of T cells in Graves' hyperthyroidism and ophthalmopathy. Germline assignment: CDR1 SEHNR and CDR2 FQNEAQ (reference sequence). The CDR3 runs 17 residues. Trimming at V came to 3 bases and at J to 5 bases, leaving 11 bases not matched to a gene. The study, taken as a whole, reports: The model predicted ophthalmopathy a median approximately seven months before onset.

For this clonotype: Its antigen is not identified.

Template material for amplifying TCR beta CDR3 regions consisted of RNA transcripts. TCR CDR3 regions were first amplified by RT-PCR with HTBI primers. One entry per CDR3 protein results from TCRdb running MiXCR on the multiplex PCR reads. The table records almost 600,000 distinct CDR3 sequences, approximately 44% of them present only once. Sequences were obtained from peripheral blood or thyroid tissue (not recorded which). The source is a woman aged 18-29 years with Graves' hyperthyroidism. The chain carries TRBV7-9 and TRBJ2-5; 11 positions agree with TRBD2. The CDR3 DNA sequence: TGTGCCAGCAGCTTGGGGGCGGGACTAGCGGCAAGGGAGACCCAGTACTTC. It specifies CASSLGAGLAARETQYF.